In its sample, the clone carrying this T cell receptor (beta chain) was seen a few times. The target antigen is unknown. These data are taken from a study of beta chain features in type 1 diabetes. Expressed TCRB transcripts were sequenced because the entire RNA isolate underwent reverse transcription. Using immunoSEQ multiplex PCR, the repertoire was profiled, and TCRdb retains in-frame clones only, with some absent. Of hundreds of thousands of clones in the sample, 15% to 18% were seen once. Notes on the study in general: Naive, central memory and Treg TCRB repertoires appeared more alike in patients than in healthy donors. A cDNA-based sequencing approach could over-represent cells with high TCR expression.

CDR3 length: 13 amino acids. Germline CDR1 and CDR2: SEHNR and FQNEAQ (reference sequence). V was shortened by 10 bases and J by 3 bases, with 12 bases between the two germline ends. Every participating donor gave one draw, a heparinised blood sample averaging approximately 120 mL. The rearrangement links TRBV7-9 to TRBJ1-4; perhaps TRBD1 as D (6 bases). This TCR came from a man aged 18 to 30 in good health. The sequencing sample was made of naive CD4+ T cells from blood. In DNA, the CDR3 is TGTGCCATTACAGGGTATGCTAATGAAAAACTGTTTTTT. It yields the protein CAITGYANEKLFF. The full variable domain, completed using reference TRBV7-9 and TRBJ1-4, is DTGVSQNPRHKITKRGQNVTFRCDPISEHNRLYWYRQTLGQGPEFLTYFQNEAQLEKSRLLSDRFSAERPKGSFSTLEIQRTEQGDSAMYLCAITGYANEKLFFGSGTQLSVL.